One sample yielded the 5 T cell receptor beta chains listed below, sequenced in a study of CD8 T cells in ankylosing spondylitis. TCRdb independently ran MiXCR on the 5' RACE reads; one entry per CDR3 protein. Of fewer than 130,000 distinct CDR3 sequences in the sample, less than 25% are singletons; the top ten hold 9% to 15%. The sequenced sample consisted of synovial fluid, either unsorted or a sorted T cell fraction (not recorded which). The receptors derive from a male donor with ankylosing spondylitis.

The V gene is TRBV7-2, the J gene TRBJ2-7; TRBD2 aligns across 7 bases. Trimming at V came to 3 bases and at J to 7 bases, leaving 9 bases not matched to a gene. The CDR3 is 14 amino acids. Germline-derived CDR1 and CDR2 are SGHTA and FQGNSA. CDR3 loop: CASSLAGSGIEQYF. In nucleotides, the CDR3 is TGTGCCAGCAGCTTGGCGGGGAGCGGGATAGAGCAGTACTTC.

The CDR3 DNA follows: TGTGCCAGCAGGCCTACAGGGGAGTCCTACAATGAGCAGTTCTTC. Translating it yields CASRPTGESYNEQFF. The chain recombines TRBV2 with TRBJ2-1; 7 nucleotides agree with TRBD1. Germline V gene lookup returns CDR1 SNHLY and CDR2 FYNNEI. The CDR3 consists of 15 residues. With 6 bases clipped from V and 1 base from J, the junction kept 6 bases outside the gene matches.

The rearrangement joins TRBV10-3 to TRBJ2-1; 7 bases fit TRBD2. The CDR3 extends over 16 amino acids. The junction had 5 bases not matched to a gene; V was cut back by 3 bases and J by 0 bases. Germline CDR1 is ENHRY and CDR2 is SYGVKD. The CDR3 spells CAISDDVAGSYNEQFF. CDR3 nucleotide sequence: TGTGCCATCAGTGACGACGTAGCGGGCTCCTACAATGAGCAGTTCTTC.

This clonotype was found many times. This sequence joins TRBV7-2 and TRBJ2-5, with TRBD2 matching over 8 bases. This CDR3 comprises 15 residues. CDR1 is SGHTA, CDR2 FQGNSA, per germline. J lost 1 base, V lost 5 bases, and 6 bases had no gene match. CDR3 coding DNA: TGTGCCAGCAGCCAAGGACTAGCACTCCAAGAGACCCAGTACTTC. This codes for CASSQGLALQETQYF.

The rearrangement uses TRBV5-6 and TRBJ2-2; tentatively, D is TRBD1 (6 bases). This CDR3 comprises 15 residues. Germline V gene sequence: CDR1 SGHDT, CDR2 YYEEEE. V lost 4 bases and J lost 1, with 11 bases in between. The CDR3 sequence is CASSARDKNTGELFF. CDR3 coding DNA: TGTGCCAGCAGCGCCCGGGACAAGAACACCGGGGAGCTGTTTTTT.